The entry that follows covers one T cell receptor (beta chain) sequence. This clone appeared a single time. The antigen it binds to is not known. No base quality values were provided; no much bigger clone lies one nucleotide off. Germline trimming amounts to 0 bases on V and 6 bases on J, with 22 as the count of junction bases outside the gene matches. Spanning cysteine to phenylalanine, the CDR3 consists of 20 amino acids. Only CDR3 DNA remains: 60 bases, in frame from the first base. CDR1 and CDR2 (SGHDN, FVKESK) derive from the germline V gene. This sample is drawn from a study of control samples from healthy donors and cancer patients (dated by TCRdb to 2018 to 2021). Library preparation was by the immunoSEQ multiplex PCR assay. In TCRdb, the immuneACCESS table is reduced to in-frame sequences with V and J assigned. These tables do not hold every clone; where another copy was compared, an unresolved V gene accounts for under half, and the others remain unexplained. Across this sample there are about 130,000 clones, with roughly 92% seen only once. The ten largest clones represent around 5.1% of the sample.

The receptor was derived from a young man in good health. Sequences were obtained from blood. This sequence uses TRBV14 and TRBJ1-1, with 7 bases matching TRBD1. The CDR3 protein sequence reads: CASSQDDKGAGRGLPAEAFF. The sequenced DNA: TGTGCCAGCAGCCAAGATGATAAGGGGGCGGGGCGCGGACTACCCGCTGAAGCTTTCTTT.